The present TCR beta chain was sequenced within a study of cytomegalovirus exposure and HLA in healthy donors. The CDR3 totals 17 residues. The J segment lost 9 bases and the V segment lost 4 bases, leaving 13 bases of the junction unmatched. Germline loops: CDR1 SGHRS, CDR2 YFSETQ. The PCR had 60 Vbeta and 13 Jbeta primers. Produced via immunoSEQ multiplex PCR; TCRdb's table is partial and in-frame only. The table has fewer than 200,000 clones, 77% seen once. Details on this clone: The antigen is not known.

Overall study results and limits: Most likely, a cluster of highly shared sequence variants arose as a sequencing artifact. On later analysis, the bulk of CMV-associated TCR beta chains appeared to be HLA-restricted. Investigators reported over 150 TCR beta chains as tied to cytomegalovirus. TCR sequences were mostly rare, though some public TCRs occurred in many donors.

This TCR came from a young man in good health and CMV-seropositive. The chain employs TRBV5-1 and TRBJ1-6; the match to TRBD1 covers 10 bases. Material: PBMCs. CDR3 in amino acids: CASSTGQGGPRGSPLHF. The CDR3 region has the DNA TGCGCCAGCAGCACCGGACAGGGGGGACCCCGAGGTTCACCCCTCCACTTT.